These 4 T cell receptor beta chains were sequenced from one sample in a study of T cells in localized non-small cell lung cancer. Here immunoSEQ multiplex PCR was the method, and the copy in TCRdb shows in-frame clones only, minus some. The sample yields around 130,000 clones, around 89% seen once. The source was peripheral blood, collected before any cancer treatment. The receptor set was obtained from a female donor over 55 with stage I lung adenocarcinoma.

The chain has TRBV28 and TRBJ2-6; D ambiguous. CDR1 is MDHEN and CDR2 is SYDVKM in the germline V gene. V lost 3 bases and J 0 bases, leaving 15 bases between the germline ends. This CDR3 comprises 18 residues. The CDR3 DNA reads TGTGCCAGCAGTTTTTTCTCTAGGACGGACTCTGGGGCCAACGTCCTGACTTTC. This sequence encodes CASSFFSRTDSGANVLTF. Supplemented by reference TRBV28 and TRBJ2-6, the full variable domain reads DVKVTQSSRYLVKRTGEKVFLECVQDMDHENMFWYRQDPGLGLRLIYFSYDVKMKEKGDIPEGYSVSREKKERFSLILESASTNQTSMYLCASSFFSRTDSGANVLTFGAGSRLTVL.

This chain links TRBV7-9 with TRBJ2-3; the D is unclear. The CDR3 extends over 14 amino acids. Germline CDR1 SEHNR, CDR2 FQNEAQ (reference sequence). The ends were cut back, 5 bases at V and 0 bases at J, with 9 bases in the middle. CDR3 sequence (DNA): TGTGCCAGCAGCCCGGCCCTAAGCACAGATACGCAGTATTTT. This sequence encodes CASSPALSTDTQYF. Together with reference TRBV7-9 and TRBJ2-3, the CDR3 gives the full variable domain: DTGVSQNPRHKITKRGQNVTFRCDPISEHNRLYWYRQTLGQGPEFLTYFQNEAQLEKSRLLSDRFSAERPKGSFSTLEIQRTEQGDSAMYLCASSPALSTDTQYFGPGTRLTVL.

The chain combines TRBV7-3 with TRBJ2-1; D is unresolved. The CDR3 sequence is 18 residues long. Germline CDR1 SGHTA, CDR2 FQGTGA. V lost 5 bases and J lost 2, with 22 bases in between. The CDR3 nucleotides are TGTGCCAGCAGCAAGCGCCAGTCCTTAGGGATCGCCTACAATGAGCAGTTCTTC. Amino acids: CASSKRQSLGIAYNEQFF.

The chain employs TRBV7-8 and TRBJ2-2; TRBD1 is a possible D gene (5 bases). This CDR3 contains 15 residues. From germline, CDR1 is SGHVS and CDR2 FQNEAQ. Trimming shortened V by 1 base and J by 1 base, and 7 bases separated the two germline ends. The CDR3 DNA sequence: TGTGCCAGCAGCTTAGTTAGGGGGAACACCGGGGAGCTGTTTTTT. Its protein is CASSLVRGNTGELFF.